A selection of T cell receptor beta chains follows, all from one sample in a study of blood T cell repertoires in COVID-19. Method: immunoSEQ multiplex PCR; TCRdb's copy keeps in-frame clones and lacks some. The sample has 100,000 to 150,000 clones, 85% seen once. The sample was peripheral blood. The source of these receptors is a woman of 80 years or more with acute or convalescent COVID-19. Each CDR3 is given with its conserved first and last residue. D genes are given only for firm matches. The listing skips clone size in some rows; elsewhere it reads once, few, many or a size class.

j_call | v_call | cdr3_length | d_call | clone_size | cdr3_aa | cdr3_nt
TRBJ1-4 | TRBV5-1 | 16 | TRBD1 | once | CASSIGTGGEGEKLFF | TGCGCCAGCAGCATTGGGACAGGGGGCGAAGGTGAAAAACTGTTTTTT
TRBJ1-2 | TRBV6-5 | 14 | - | - | CASSLGGSFYGYTF | TGTGCCAGCAGCCTGGGGGGGTCTTTCTATGGCTACACCTTC
TRBJ1-2 | TRBV2 | 13 | - | - | CAAETGRSYGYTF | TGTGCCGCCGAAACTGGGAGGTCCTATGGCTACACCTTC
TRBJ1-5 | TRBV5-1 | 17 | TRBD1 | - | CASSPGQGANDHQPQHF | TGCGCCAGCAGCCCAGGACAGGGGGCGAATGATCATCAGCCCCAGCATTTT
TRBJ1-5 | TRBV6-4 | 17 | TRBD1 | - | CASSASSLGTGPWAQHF | TGTGCCAGCAGTGCCTCTAGTCTCGGGACAGGTCCGTGGGCCCAGCATTTT
TRBJ1-1 | TRBV2 | 13 | - | - | CASSENSDTEAFF | TGTGCCAGCAGTGAAAACTCGGACACTGAAGCTTTCTTT
TRBJ2-5 | TRBV4-1 | 14 | - | - | CASSQEVRVETQYF | TGCGCCAGCAGCCAAGAGGTCAGGGTAGAGACCCAGTACTTC
TRBJ1-2 | TRBV6-5 | 15 | TRBD1 | - | CASSPPGQGSTGYTF | TGTGCCAGCAGTCCCCCCGGACAGGGGTCGACTGGCTACACCTTC
TRBJ2-7 | TRBV4-1 | 19 | TRBD1 | - | CASSQSVLGAGGISYEQYF | TGCGCCAGCAGCCAGTCAGTGTTGGGTGCAGGGGGTATCTCCTACGAGCAGTACTTC
TRBJ2-7 | TRBV4-3 | 15 | - | once | CASSQGRTYSYEQYF | TGCGCCAGCAGCCAAGGGAGGACTTACTCCTACGAGCAGTACTTC
TRBJ1-2 | TRBV28 | 13 | - | - | CASSLPRDDGYTF | TGTGCCAGCAGTTTGCCCCGGGATGATGGCTACACCTTC
TRBJ2-3 | TRBV21-1 | 15 | - | - | CASSKTGGPSDTQYF | TGTGCCAGCAGCAAAACGGGGGGGCCTTCAGATACGCAGTATTTT
TRBJ2-2 | TRBV9 | 15 | TRBD2 | once | CASSGLSAGAGELFF | TGTGCCAGCAGCGGGCTATCAGCGGGGGCCGGGGAGCTGTTTTTT
TRBJ2-2 | TRBV7-6 | 14 | - | - | CASSLGQNTGELFF | TGTGCCAGCAGCTTGGGACAAAACACCGGGGAGCTGTTTTTT